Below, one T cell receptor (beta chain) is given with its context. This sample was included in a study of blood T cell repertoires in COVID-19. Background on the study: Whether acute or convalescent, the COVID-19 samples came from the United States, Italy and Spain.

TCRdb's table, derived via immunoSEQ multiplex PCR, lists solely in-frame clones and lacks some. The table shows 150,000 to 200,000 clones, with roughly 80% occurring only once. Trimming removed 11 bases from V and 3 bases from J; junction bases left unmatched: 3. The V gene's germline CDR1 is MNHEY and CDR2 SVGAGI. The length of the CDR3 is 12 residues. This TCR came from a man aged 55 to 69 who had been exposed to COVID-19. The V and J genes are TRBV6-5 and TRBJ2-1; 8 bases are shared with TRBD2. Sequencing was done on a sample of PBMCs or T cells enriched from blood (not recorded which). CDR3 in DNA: TGTGCCGCAAGCGGGGGCTACAATGAGCAGTTCTTC. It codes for CAASGGYNEQFF.